The 5 T cell receptor beta chains presented below share a single source sample, sequenced in a study of blood T cell repertoires in COVID-19. The protocol was immunoSEQ multiplex PCR, while the TCRdb copy is restricted to in-frame clones and leaves out a portion. The data hold 150,000 to 200,000 clones, with 80% observed a single time. Sequenced material: peripheral blood. The receptors were sampled from a man aged 55 to 69 with acute or convalescent COVID-19.

The chain is built from TRBV7-8 and TRBJ1-2; a possible D gene is TRBD1 (6 bases). The CDR3 has 14 residues. Germline V lookup: CDR1 SGHVS, CDR2 FQNEAQ. Trimming took 2 bases from V and 4 from J, leaving 11 bases between them. CDR3 sequence reads: CASSLRDTSYGYTF. The CDR3 DNA is TGTGCCAGCAGCTTAAGGGACACATCCTATGGCTACACCTTC.

The chain is built from TRBV5-1 and TRBJ1-2, with D possibly TRBD1 on 6 matching bases. There are 12 residues in the CDR3. Germline V lookup: CDR1 SGHRS, CDR2 YFSETQ. Trimming pared 0 bases from V and 7 bases from J, leaving 7 bases between. The CDR3 DNA sequence: TGCGCCAGCAGCTTGGACAGGGTTGGCTACACCTTC. Its translation is CASSLDRVGYTF.

The CDR3 is CASSSSRNSEQYF. The CDR3, as DNA: TGCGCCAGCAGCTCCTCGAGAAATTCCGAGCAGTACTTC. The rearrangement uses TRBV4-3 and TRBJ2-7; D not certain. CDR1 is LGHNA and CDR2 is YSLEER in the germline V gene. Trimming removed 5 bases from V and 6 bases from J, with 14 bases in between. CDR3 length: 13 amino acids.

CDR3 sequence (DNA): TGTGCCAGCAGTTTGGCGGGGGCGTCTGGAAACACCATATATTTT. Its protein is CASSLAGASGNTIYF. The chain couples TRBV7-6 to TRBJ1-3; tentatively, D is TRBD1 (6 bases). This CDR3 contains 15 residues. Trimming took 6 bases from V and 1 from J, leaving 13 bases between them. Germline V gene sequence: CDR1 SGHVS, CDR2 FNYEAQ.

This chain links TRBV7-3 with TRBJ2-3, with 12 bases identical to TRBD2. Trimming took 6 bases from V and 1 from J; bases not matched to a gene: 2. The germline CDR1 and CDR2 sequences are SGHTA and FQGTGA. This CDR3 has 15 residues. CDR3 sequence reads: CASRLAGGGTDTQYF. The CDR3, as DNA: TGTGCCAGCAGACTAGCGGGGGGAGGCACAGATACGCAGTATTTT.